The entry that follows covers one T cell receptor beta chain sequence. Its antigen is unknown. This entry is derived from a study of shared clonotypes between healthy human individuals. None of the donors, who were healthy HIV-negative adults, had recently had acute infections or vaccinations. Study-level findings and limits: Sequencing depth was a factor that was expected to affect clonotype sharing among donors.

Measured with immunoSEQ multiplex PCR; TCRdb has only the in-frame clones, and not every one. The sample lists 500,000 to 650,000 clones, around 78% seen once, with around 12% in the top ten. The CDR3 covers 15 residues. Per the germline V gene, CDR1 is SGDLS and CDR2 is YYNGEE. Trimming took 1 base from V and 3 from J, leaving 11 bases between them. This rearrangement joins TRBV9 to TRBJ1-5; D perhaps matches TRBD1 (6 bases). Sequencing was carried out using PBMCs. This clonotype was obtained from a woman aged 40 to 49 in good health. Some clones in this sample may be carry-over from other donors' samples. This chain's CDR3 is CASSVTGQHNQPQHF. CDR3 nucleotide sequence: TGTGCCAGCAGCGTAACTGGACAGCACAATCAGCCCCAGCATTTT.